The entry below gives a single TCR beta chain sequence along with its context. This record comes from a study of blood T cells in healthy people across ages. There are 13 residues in the CDR3. Trimming pared 9 bases from V and 6 bases from J, leaving 17 bases between. Germline lookup yields CDR1 KGHDR and CDR2 SFDVKD. It was with a sample-barcoded 5' primer and a J-beta primer mix that a second PCR of roughly 6 to 11 cycles was run. Via MiXCR, TCRdb re-called the 5' RACE reads, giving one row per CDR3 protein. The table lists 750,000 to 950,000 distinct CDR3 sequences, 53% of them singletons. The sequence came from a man of 80 years or more in good health. Source material: blood. The V and J genes are TRBV24-1 and TRBJ2-7; tentative D call: TRBD1 (5 bases). The CDR3 DNA reads as TGTGCCACCGGGGCGTCGGGTAAGAGCGAGCAGTACTTC. This codes for CATGASGKSEQYF.